The subject of this entry is one TCR beta chain. What it binds is unknown. This specimen comes from a study of blood T cells in healthy people across ages. Findings of the study overall: Naive and antigen-experienced cells could not be conclusively compared, given unsorted PBMCs. The study regarded diversity estimates from one million T cells as underestimates.

The authors ran a second PCR of about 6 to 11 cycles using a sample-barcoded 5' primer and a J-beta primer mix. All samples gave at least 2.5 million CDR3-containing paired-end reads. TCRdb reprocessed the 5' RACE reads with MiXCR, giving one entry per CDR3 protein. The data contain about 970,000 distinct CDR3 sequences, 45% to 60% of them singletons. Every sample yielded at least 6 million isolated PBMCs. This clonotype was sampled from an older woman in good health. Sequenced input: blood.

This CDR3 is CASTRQGLEHKYEQYF. CDR3 coding DNA: TGTGCCAGCACTAGACAGGGACTAGAGCATAAGTACGAGCAGTACTTC. This rearrangement joins TRBV2 to TRBJ2-7; possibly TRBD2 for D (8 bases). The CDR3 sequence is 16 residues long. Deletions cut 7 bases from V and 4 bases from J, with 23 bases between. Looked up from germline, CDR1 is SNHLY and CDR2 is FYNNEI.